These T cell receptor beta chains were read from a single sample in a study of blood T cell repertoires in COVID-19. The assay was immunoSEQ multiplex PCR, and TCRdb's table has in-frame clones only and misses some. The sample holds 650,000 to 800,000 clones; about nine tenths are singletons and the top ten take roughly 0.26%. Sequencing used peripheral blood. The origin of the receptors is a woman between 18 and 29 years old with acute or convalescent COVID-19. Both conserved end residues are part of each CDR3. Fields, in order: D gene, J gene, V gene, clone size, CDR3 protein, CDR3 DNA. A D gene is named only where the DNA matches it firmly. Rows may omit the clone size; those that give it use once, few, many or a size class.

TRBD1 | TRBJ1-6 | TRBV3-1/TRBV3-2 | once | CASSHPTGTVSSPLHF | TGTGCCAGCAGCCACCCAACCGGGACAGTAAGTTCACCCCTCCACTTT
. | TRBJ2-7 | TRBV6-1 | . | CASSEKGITYEQYF | TGTGCCAGCAGTGAGAAGGGGATTACCTACGAGCAGTACTTC
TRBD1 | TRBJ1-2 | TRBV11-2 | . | CASSPYPGRGPLGYGYTF | TGTGCCAGCAGCCCCTACCCGGGCAGGGGGCCCCTTGGCTATGGCTACACCTTC
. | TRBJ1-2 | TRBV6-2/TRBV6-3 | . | CASSYFAANYGYTF | TGTGCCAGCAGTTACTTTGCAGCTAACTATGGCTACACCTTC
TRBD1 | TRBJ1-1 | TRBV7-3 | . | CASSLRRTGGDTEAFF | TGTGCCAGCAGCTTACGCCGGACAGGGGGAGACACTGAAGCTTTCTTT
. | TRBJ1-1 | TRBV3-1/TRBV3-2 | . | CASSNPRQGGTEAFF | TGTGCCAGCAGCAATCCCCGCCAGGGTGGCACTGAAGCTTTCTTT
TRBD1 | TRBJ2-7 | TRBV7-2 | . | CASSPGTGISYEQYF | TGTGCCAGCAGCCCGGGGACAGGGATCTCCTACGAGCAGTACTTC
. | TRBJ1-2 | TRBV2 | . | CASSVGQGWLWAYGYTF | TGTGCCAGCAGCGTTGGCCAGGGTTGGCTCTGGGCCTATGGCTACACCTTC
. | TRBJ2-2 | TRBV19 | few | CASKGDDHRNTGELFF | TGTGCCAGTAAAGGGGATGATCACCGGAACACCGGGGAGCTGTTTTTT
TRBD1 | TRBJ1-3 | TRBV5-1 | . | CASSLTGGESGNTIYF | TGCGCCAGCAGCCTCACAGGGGGCGAGTCTGGAAACACCATATATTTT
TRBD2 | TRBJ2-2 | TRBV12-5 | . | CASGPLWSGGERELFF | TGTGCTAGTGGTCCCCTTTGGAGCGGGGGGGAAAGGGAGCTGTTTTTT
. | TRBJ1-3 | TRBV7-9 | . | CASSFGDARNTIYF | TGTGCCAGCAGCTTCGGGGATGCTCGAAACACCATATATTTT
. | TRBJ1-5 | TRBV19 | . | CASSHSPQPQHF | TGTGCCAGTAGCCACTCCCCACAGCCCCAGCATTTT
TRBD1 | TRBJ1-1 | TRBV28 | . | CASSPGDRFMNTEAFF | TGTGCCAGCAGTCCGGGGGACAGATTCATGAACACTGAAGCTTTCTTT
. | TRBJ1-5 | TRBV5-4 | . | CASSSDRNQPQHF | TGTGCCAGCAGCTCCGACAGGAATCAGCCCCAGCATTTT
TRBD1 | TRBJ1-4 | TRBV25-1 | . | CASKGTQNRGQEEKLFF | TGTGCCAGCAAGGGGACCCAGAACAGGGGACAAGAAGAAAAACTGTTTTTT
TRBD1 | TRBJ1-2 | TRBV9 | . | CASSVALGQGGYGYTF | TGTGCCAGCAGCGTAGCTTTGGGACAGGGGGGATATGGCTACACCTTC